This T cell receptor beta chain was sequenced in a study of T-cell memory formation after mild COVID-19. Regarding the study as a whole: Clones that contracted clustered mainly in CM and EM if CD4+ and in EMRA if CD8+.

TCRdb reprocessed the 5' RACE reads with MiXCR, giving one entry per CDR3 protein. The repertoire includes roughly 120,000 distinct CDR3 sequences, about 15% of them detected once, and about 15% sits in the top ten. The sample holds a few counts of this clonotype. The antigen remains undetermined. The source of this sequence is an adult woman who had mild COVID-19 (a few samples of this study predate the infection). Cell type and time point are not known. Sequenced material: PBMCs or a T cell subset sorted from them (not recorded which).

In nucleotides, the CDR3 is TGTGCCAGTAGTCGGCAGGCCAACGAGCAGTACTTC. Amino acid sequence: CASSRQANEQYF. The J gene is TRBJ2-7, the V gene TRBV19; D not resolved. The germline V gene has CDR1 LNHDA and CDR2 SQIVND (reference sequence). CDR3 length: 12 amino acids. Trimming took 5 bases from V and 5 from J, leaving 10 bases between them.